The 17 T cell receptor beta chains below were found in one sample sequenced in a study of cytomegalovirus exposure and HLA in healthy donors (TCRdb year 2017). Preparation of the library involved the immunoSEQ multiplex PCR assay. TCRdb retrieved this table from immuneACCESS and kept in-frame rearrangements only. Not all clones are present; in checked studies, unresolved V genes account for under half, and no reason is known for the remainder. Present in this sample are over 120,000 clones, 87% of which were seen just once. In total, the top ten clones hold about 4.9% of the sample. Specimen: PBMCs. The receptors were sampled from a man between 18 and 35 years old in good health and CMV-seropositive.

The chain employs TRBV30 and TRBJ2-7, with 11 bases identical to TRBD1. The CDR3 spans 13 residues. The ends lost 3 bases at V and 5 bases at J; junction bases unmatched: 3. The germline V gene has CDR1 GTSNPN and CDR2 SVGIG (reference sequence). The CDR3 loop reads CAWSRTGGDEQYF. The CDR3 DNA reads as TGTGCCTGGAGCCGGACAGGGGGCGACGAGCAGTACTTC.

This rearrangement joins TRBV27 to TRBJ1-6, with 10 bases that match TRBD1. The germline V gene has CDR1 MNHEY and CDR2 SMNVEV (reference sequence). The CDR3 is made up of 16 amino acids. The trim removed 6 bases at V and 6 bases at J, leaving 8 bases unmatched. The chain's CDR3 is CASSPRQGAGNSPLHF. CDR3 coding DNA: TGTGCCAGCAGCCCCAGACAGGGGGCAGGTAATTCACCCCTCCACTTT.

V gene TRBV30 combines with J gene TRBJ1-1, with no clear D. V was cut by 0 bases and J by 1 base, with 9 bases left in between. The CDR3 length is 14 residues. Germline assignment: CDR1 GTSNPN and CDR2 SVGIG (reference sequence). The CDR3 region is CAWSVLGGNTEAFF. The CDR3 bases are TGTGCCTGGAGTGTACTTGGAGGGAACACTGAAGCTTTCTTT.

This clone was seen a single time. The rearrangement uses TRBV6-1 and TRBJ1-5, with TRBD1 as a possible D gene (6 bases). This CDR3 region has 14 residues. V was trimmed by 2 bases and J by 7 bases, leaving 12 bases between them. Germline CDR1 reads MNHNS; CDR2 reads SASEGT. CDR3 in DNA: TGTGCCAGCAGTGAAACAGGGCGGCGGCAGCCCCAGCATTTT. Translation: CASSETGRRQPQHF.

J is TRBJ2-7 and V is TRBV2, with D possibly being TRBD1 (5 bases). The V end was cut by 0 bases, the J end by 4 bases, with 16 bases between. The germline CDR1 and CDR2 sequences are SNHLY and FYNNEI. CDR3 length: 16 amino acids. CDR3 protein: CASSEALDSPRYEQYF. DNA for the CDR3: TGTGCCAGCAGTGAAGCGCTTGACAGTCCCAGGTACGAGCAGTACTTC.

This clone has just a few counts. This rearrangement joins TRBV2 to TRBJ1-2; TRBD1 agrees at 7 bases. Trimming removed 8 bases from V and 1 base from J; junction bases left unmatched: 4. The CDR3 covers 13 residues. CDR1 and CDR2 from the germline V gene are SNHLY and FYNNEI. The CDR3 nucleotides are TGTGCCAGCGGCGGGACAGATAACTATGGCTACACCTTC. Residues: CASGGTDNYGYTF.

This clone came up a few times. This chain's CDR3 is CASSSGQGNGYTF. Here the CDR3 DNA reads TGTGCCAGCAGCTCAGGACAGGGGAATGGCTACACCTTC. The J gene is TRBJ1-2, the V gene TRBV7-9, with 9 bases lining up with TRBD1. The J segment lost 6 bases and the V segment lost 4 bases, leaving 3 bases of the junction unmatched. CDR1 and CDR2 from the germline V gene are SEHNR and FQNEAQ (reference sequence). CDR3 length: 13 residues.

The chain has TRBV7-8 and TRBJ1-3, with TRBD1 matching 9 bases. The CDR3 is 15 residues long. Germline V gives CDR1 SGHVS, CDR2 FQNEAQ. V shed 3 bases and J 8 bases; nucleotides not matched to a gene: 8. CDR3 protein: CASSFGTGTRDTIYF. As DNA, the CDR3 is TGTGCCAGCAGCTTTGGGACAGGGACTAGGGACACCATATATTTT. The complete variable domain, with remaining parts taken from reference TRBV7-8 and TRBJ1-3, reads GAGVSQSPRYKVAKRGQDVALRCDPISGHVSLFWYQQALGQGPEFLTYFQNEAQLDKSGLPSDRFFAERPEGSVSTLKIQRTQQEDSAVYLCASSFGTGTRDTIYFGEGSWLTVV.

The CDR3 protein is CASSIEAHQPQHF. In DNA form, the CDR3 reads TGTGCCAGTAGTATAGAAGCCCACCAGCCCCAGCATTTT. The genes are TRBV19 and TRBJ1-5; the D is unclear. CDR3 length equals 13 residues. Germline assignment: CDR1 LNHDA and CDR2 SQIVND (reference sequence). V was cut by 0 bases and J by 7 bases, with 7 bases left in between.

The chain's CDR3 is CASSPHGGSATDTQYF. CDR3 coding DNA: TGCGCCAGCAGCCCACACGGGGGGTCCGCCACAGATACGCAGTATTTT. This rearrangement joins TRBV4-1 to TRBJ2-3; the match to TRBD2 covers 7 bases. Germline V gene data show CDR1 as MGHRA and CDR2 as YSYEKL. This CDR3 is built from 16 residues. The V and J ends lost 4 bases and 2 bases, in that order; junction bases with no gene match: 9.

The genes are TRBV11-2 and TRBJ2-7, with TRBD1 matching over 7 bases. V lost 5 bases, J lost 2 bases, and 3 bases stayed unmatched. In germline, CDR1 is SGHAT, CDR2 FQNNGV. The CDR3 covers 13 residues. Written as DNA, the CDR3 is TGTGCCAGCAGCCCTGGGACAGCCTACGAGCAGTACTTC. Protein: CASSPGTAYEQYF.

The rearrangement joins TRBV4-2 to TRBJ1-5, with D possibly being TRBD1 (5 bases). This CDR3 has 14 amino acids. Per the germline V gene, CDR1 is LGHNA and CDR2 is YNFKEQ. V gave up 2 bases and J gave up 4 bases, with 9 bases separating them. CDR3 amino acids: CASSQQGGNQPQHF. The CDR3 nucleotides are TGTGCCAGCAGCCAACAGGGAGGGAATCAGCCCCAGCATTTT.

This clone has only one observation. The chain employs TRBV2 and TRBJ1-6; D gene unclear. The CDR3 covers 16 residues. The ends were cut back, 6 bases at V and 0 bases at J, with 12 bases in the middle. Germline lookup yields CDR1 SNHLY and CDR2 FYNNEI. DNA of the CDR3: TGTGCCAGCAGGGAGACTGTCAGCTCCTATAATTCACCCCTCCACTTT. Residues: CASRETVSSYNSPLHF.

The gene calls are TRBV18 and TRBJ2-3; D not resolved. CDR3 length: 13 amino acids. V was cut by 1 base and J by 5 bases, with 7 bases left in between. Germline CDR1 and CDR2: KGHSH and LQKENI. In DNA, the CDR3 is TGTGCCAGCTCACCACTCAACGGAGATACGCAGTATTTT. This encodes CASSPLNGDTQYF.

The CDR3 DNA sequence: TGTGCCAGCAGCTTGGCTCTGGGCGGGACAGGTACCTACGAGCAGTACTTC. Its translation is CASSLALGGTGTYEQYF. The chain carries TRBV5-4 and TRBJ2-7; 8 bases match TRBD1. J gave up 2 bases and V 0 bases, and 10 bases lay outside the gene matches. Germline values: CDR1 SGHNT, CDR2 YYREEE (reference sequence). The CDR3 has 17 residues.

J is TRBJ1-2 and V is TRBV27, with TRBD1 as a possible D gene (6 bases). The CDR3 consists of 15 residues. Germline V gene sequence: CDR1 MNHEY, CDR2 SMNVEV (reference sequence). The ends were cut back, 5 bases at V and 8 bases at J, with 21 bases in the middle. The CDR3 region has the DNA TGTGCCAGCAGTCCCATTACGAAACAGGGAGGGGGCTACACCTTC. Translation: CASSPITKQGGGYTF.

A few counts support this clone. V and J are TRBV7-6 and TRBJ1-1, with D perhaps matching TRBD1 (5 bases). This CDR3 has 15 residues. CDR1 SGHVS and CDR2 FNYEAQ come from the germline V gene. V was trimmed by 0 bases and J by 2 bases, leaving 10 bases between them. Written as DNA, the CDR3 is TGTGCCAGCAGCTTAGCGGAGGGGTTAAACACTGAAGCTTTCTTT. Amino acids: CASSLAEGLNTEAFF.